These 13 T cell receptor beta chains share one sample of origin, sequenced in a study of shared clonotypes between healthy human individuals. Measured with immunoSEQ multiplex PCR; TCRdb has only the in-frame clones, and not every one. The sample has roughly 2.2 million clones, more than 85% seen once. The sequencing input was naive CD4+ T cells from PBMCs. Documented subset: CD45RA+ positively selected. These receptors came from a man aged 18-30 years in good health. Some clones in this sample may be carry-over from other donors' samples.

The rearrangement links TRBV10-1 to TRBJ2-4; D not certain. The CDR3 covers 14 residues. Germline values: CDR1 WNHNN, CDR2 SYGVQD (reference sequence). V was shortened by 0 bases and J by 2 bases, with 5 bases between the two germline ends. The CDR3 protein is CASSESGSKNIQYF. The DNA of the CDR3 is TGCGCCAGCAGTGAGTCGGGTTCCAAAAACATTCAGTACTTC.

This clone was detected only once. The chain combines TRBV28 with TRBJ2-1; 8 bases are shared with TRBD2. CDR3 length equals 19 residues. Germline values: CDR1 MDHEN, CDR2 SYDVKM. The junction had 11 bases not matched to a gene; V was cut back by 1 base and J by 0 bases. The CDR3 nucleotides read TGTGCCAGCAGTTTATCCCCGACTAGCGCCTTCCTCTCCTACAATGAGCAGTTCTTC. This encodes CASSLSPTSAFLSYNEQFF.

This clone was counted only a few times. The same CDR3 also results from other DNA sequences found in this sample. The chain links TRBV29-1 to TRBJ1-1; 7 bases match TRBD1. CDR3 length equals 11 residues. The V segment lost 6 bases and the J segment 5 bases; nucleotides outside the gene matches: 3. Germline CDR1 is SQVTM and CDR2 is ANQGSEA. CDR3 in DNA: TGCAGCGTGAACAGGGGAACTGAAGCTTTCTTT. Encoded protein: CSVNRGTEAFF.

This clone was counted a few times. Other DNA sequences in this specimen translate into the identical CDR3. The chain recombines TRBV28 with TRBJ1-2, with D tentatively TRBD1 (5 bases). V lost 6 bases and J 4 bases, leaving 12 bases between the germline ends. The CDR3 totals 13 residues. Germline V gene data show CDR1 as MDHEN and CDR2 as SYDVKM. The CDR3 DNA follows: TGTGCCAGCAGCTCGGGTGGGGGCTATGGCTACACCTTC. Amino acids: CASSSGGGYGYTF.

Note on this clone: Other nucleotide sequences in the sample specify the same CDR3. CDR3 loop: CASSERTGNQPQHF. DNA for the CDR3: TGTGCCAGCAGTGAAAGGACAGGCAATCAGCCCCAGCATTTT. This chain connects TRBV2 to TRBJ1-5, with a possible D match to TRBD1 (6 bases). Trimming stripped 2 bases from V and 2 bases from J, with 7 bases between. In germline, CDR1 is SNHLY, CDR2 FYNNEI. This CDR3 has 14 amino acids.

The CDR3 protein is CASGRGEAGYTGELFF. The CDR3 bases are TGTGCCAGCGGCCGGGGGGAAGCGGGTTATACCGGGGAGCTGTTTTTT. This chain uses TRBV27 with TRBJ2-2; TRBD2 matches at 7 bases. The junction had 14 bases not matched to a gene; V was cut back by 8 bases and J by 5 bases. Germline-derived CDR1 and CDR2 are MNHEY and SMNVEV (reference sequence). This CDR3 spans 16 amino acids.

The chain employs TRBV6-1 and TRBJ2-6; TRBD2 matches at 9 bases. The CDR3 contains 18 residues. V lost 3 bases to trimming and J lost 5 bases; unmatched junction nucleotides: 11. Germline V lookup: CDR1 MNHNS, CDR2 SASEGT. The CDR3 region has the DNA TGTGCCAGCAGTGAGGGTAGCGGGAGTATCGGGTGGGCCAACGTCCTGACTTTC. It yields the protein CASSEGSGSIGWANVLTF.

This clone was seen a single time. The J gene is TRBJ2-1, the V gene TRBV6-5, with a possible D match to TRBD1 (5 bases). The V end was cut by 7 bases, the J end by 4 bases, with 11 bases between. The CDR3 covers 13 residues. Per the germline V gene, CDR1 is MNHEY and CDR2 is SVGAGI. The CDR3 coding sequence is TGTGCCAGCATCGCTTCAGGGTACAATGAGCAGTTCTTC. Its protein is CASIASGYNEQFF.

The chain joins TRBV5-1 to TRBJ1-5; D gene ambiguous. V was pared by 2 bases and J by 7 bases, with 10 bases between. CDR3 size: 13 residues. Germline V gene lookup returns CDR1 SGHRS and CDR2 YFSETQ. Here the CDR3 reads CASSFEGMQPQHF. The CDR3 DNA follows: TGCGCCAGCAGCTTCGAGGGTATGCAGCCCCAGCATTTT.

V and J are TRBV5-6 and TRBJ2-7, with D perhaps TRBD1 or TRBD2 (5 bases each). Trimming shortened V by 2 bases and J by 3 bases, and 12 bases separated the two germline ends. The length of the CDR3 is 14 residues. The germline V gene has CDR1 SGHDT and CDR2 YYEEEE. CDR3 sequence (DNA): TGTGCCAGCAGCTTTCCGGGACGGATCTACGAGCAGTACTTC. This encodes CASSFPGRIYEQYF.

CDR3 protein: CAISEGDRGSNEQFF. In DNA form, the CDR3 reads TGTGCCATCAGTGAGGGGGACAGGGGAAGCAATGAGCAGTTCTTC. The V and J genes are TRBV10-3 and TRBJ2-1; 10 bases agree with TRBD1. With V trimmed by 2 bases and J by 6 bases, 4 bases remained unmatched. Per the germline V gene, CDR1 is ENHRY and CDR2 is SYGVKD. CDR3 size: 15 residues.

The chain recombines TRBV7-3 with TRBJ2-1; tentatively, D is TRBD1 or TRBD2 (5 bases each). Between the trimmed V and J ends, which lost 1 base and 0 bases, there was a span of 10 bases. Germline CDR1 SGHTA, CDR2 FQGTGA. CDR3 length: 16 residues. The CDR3 loop reads CASSLIGTNSYNEQFF. The CDR3 nucleotides read TGTGCCAGCAGCTTAATTGGGACCAACTCCTACAATGAGCAGTTCTTC.

This chain connects TRBV6-5 to TRBJ2-2; 9 nucleotides match TRBD2. CDR3 length: 14 residues. Germline CDR1 reads MNHEY; CDR2 reads SVGAGI. The V and J ends lost 6 bases and 5 bases, in that order; junction bases with no gene match: 4. The CDR3 region has the DNA TGTGCCAGCAGGCGGGAGGGCGGTACCGGGGAGCTGTTTTTT. It specifies CASRREGGTGELFF.